The entry that follows covers one T cell receptor beta chain sequence. The antigen remains unidentified. Vbeta (60) and Jbeta (13) primers were used in the PCR. Repertoires were generated with immunoSEQ multiplex PCR, while TCRdb's copy carries only in-frame clones and drops some. Among 90,000 to 150,000 clones listed, about three quarters were seen once. This sample is drawn from a study of cytomegalovirus exposure and HLA in healthy donors. Overall study results and limits: Common viral pathogens were later found to be apparently linked to several of the most significant clusters.

This TCR derives from a woman aged 25 to 39 in good health and CMV-seropositive. The specimen sequenced was PBMCs.

CDR3 bases: TGTGCCAGCAGCAAGTTGGACAGAAACACCGGGGAGCTGTTTTTT. Its translation: CASSKLDRNTGELFF. The rearrangement links TRBV5-6 to TRBJ2-2, with D perhaps TRBD1 (6 bases). The V and J ends lost 4 bases and 2 bases respectively, with 12 bases between them. CDR1 SGHDT and CDR2 YYEEEE come from the germline V gene. This CDR3 is 15 amino acids long.